In its sample, the clone carrying this T cell receptor beta chain was seen many times. Its antigen is unknown. Via MiXCR, TCRdb re-called the 5' RACE reads, giving one row per CDR3 protein. The table has fewer than 400,000 distinct CDR3 sequences, approximately 20% seen once. Between the trimmed V and J ends, which lost 3 bases and 5 bases, there was a span of 11 bases. The CDR3 is made up of 13 amino acids. Germline V gene lookup returns CDR1 GTSNPN and CDR2 SVGIG (reference sequence). The data were obtained in a study of CD8 T cells in ankylosing spondylitis. Study-wide results and limits: Ankylosing spondylitis blood appeared to carry a characteristic TCR beta motif of roughly 8 highly homologous variants.

The sample taken for sequencing was blood, either unsorted or a sorted T cell fraction (not recorded which). The genes are TRBV30 and TRBJ2-1; D tentatively reads TRBD1 or TRBD2 (6 bases each). The source of this sequence is a male donor with ankylosing spondylitis. The CDR3 DNA follows: TGTGCCTGGAGCGCCGGGGGCCACAATGAGCAGTTCTTC. It encodes CAWSAGGHNEQFF.